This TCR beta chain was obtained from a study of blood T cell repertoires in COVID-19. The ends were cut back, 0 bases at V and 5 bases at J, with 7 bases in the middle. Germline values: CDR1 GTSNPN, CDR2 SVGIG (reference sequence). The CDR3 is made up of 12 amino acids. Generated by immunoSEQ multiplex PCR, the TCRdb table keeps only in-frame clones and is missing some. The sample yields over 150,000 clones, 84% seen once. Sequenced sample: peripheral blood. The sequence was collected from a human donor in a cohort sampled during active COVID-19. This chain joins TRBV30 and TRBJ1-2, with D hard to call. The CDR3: CAWSVQQYGYTF. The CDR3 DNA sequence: TGTGCCTGGAGTGTACAACAGTATGGCTACACCTTC.